This TCR beta chain was found in a study of shared clonotypes between healthy human individuals. The germline V and J ends were trimmed by 1 base and 6 bases, with 10 bases remaining between them. Germline CDR1 LNHNV, CDR2 YYDKDF (reference sequence). The length of the CDR3 is 13 residues. Generated by immunoSEQ multiplex PCR, the TCRdb table keeps only in-frame clones and is missing some. The sample shows about 2.4 million clones, 93% of them seen only once. This TCR was recovered from a man aged 18 to 30 in good health. Some clones in this sample may be carry-over from other donors' samples. The chain is built from TRBV15 and TRBJ2-7; tentative D call: TRBD1 (7 bases). The source material was naive CD4+ T cells from PBMCs. The subset denotes: CD45RA+ positively selected. CDR3 DNA sequence: TGTGCCACCAGCAGAGCGCGGGACAGCGAGCAGTACTTC. It codes for CATSRARDSEQYF.